This T cell receptor beta chain was sequenced for a study of T cell responses to AZD1222 COVID-19 vaccine. The data were produced by immunoSEQ multiplex PCR, yet TCRdb's version contains in-frame clones alone and is incomplete. Among about 110,000 clones listed, 70% to 90% were seen once. Comments on this clone: Its antigen remains unidentified.

Both about-4-week and about-12-week second-dose recipients were combined. Study-level results: Rises in breadth and depth of Spike-specific TCRs came after two AZD1222 doses. Donors skewed white British and female; clonal diversity was possibly underestimated. Seropositive at baseline were only six AZD1222 recipients.

The sample consisted of peripheral blood, taken 28 days after the second AZD1222 dose. This clonotype originated in an adult who received the AZD1222 COVID-19 vaccine.

Written as DNA, the CDR3 is TGTGCCAGTAGCCCCACCGGGACAGGGCGATTCTATGGCTACACCTTC. Its translation: CASSPTGTGRFYGYTF. This chain links TRBV19 with TRBJ1-2; 9 bases fit TRBD1. The CDR3 has 16 residues. V was pared by 6 bases and J by 4 bases, with 12 bases of the junction left unmatched. Germline-derived CDR1 and CDR2 are LNHDA and SQIVND (reference sequence).